This T cell receptor (beta chain) was identified during a study of blood T cell repertoires in COVID-19. Sequencing used immunoSEQ multiplex PCR; TCRdb keeps in-frame clones, though not all of them. The sample yields a few hundred thousand clones, under 85% seen once. V trimming: 6 bases; J trimming: 8 bases; junction bases outside the gene matches: 5. CDR3 length equals 12 residues. The germline V gene has CDR1 MDHEN and CDR2 SYDVKM. This receptor was obtained from a woman between 45 and 60 years old who had recovered from COVID-19. Sequenced: PBMCs or T cells enriched from blood (not recorded which). The gene calls are TRBV28 and TRBJ1-2, with 8 bases identical to TRBD1. In nucleotides, the CDR3 is TGTGCCAGCAGCCCGACAGGGGAGGGCTACACCTTC. It codes for CASSPTGEGYTF.